These 17 T cell receptor beta chains came from one sample sequenced in a study of CXCR3-negative and CXCR3-positive naive CD8 T cells. General study findings and limits: Hydrophobicity of TRB CDR3s was greater in CXCR3-positive naive cells than in CXCR3-negative naive cells.

Each TRB cDNA library was prepared by 5' RACE (with UMI labels). TCRdb reanalyzed the 5' RACE reads and collapses them to one entry per CDR3 protein, without DNA. The sample includes approximately 90,000 distinct CDR3 sequences. For these receptors, no antigen is known. The sequenced sample was naive CXCR3+ CD8+ T cells from blood. This sample's subset: CD45RO-CCR7+CD27+CD95- naive CD8+ T cells expressing CXCR3 (TNR3+). These receptor sequences come from a human donor in good health. Some clones in this sample may be carry-over from other donors' samples.

V and J are TRBV12-3 or TRBV12-4 and TRBJ2-7. CDR3 length: 14 amino acids. The CDR3 here is CASSLSTETYEQYF.

The rearrangement joins TRBV29-1 to TRBJ2-5; TCRdb reports TRBD1, a call that lacks DNA to check it against. Per the germline V gene, CDR1 is SQVTM and CDR2 is ANQGSEA. CDR3 size: 17 residues. CDR3: CSVEDSPRRGRIETQYF.

This rearrangement joins TRBV28 to TRBJ2-3; TCRdb outputs TRBD1, but without DNA this stays unchecked. Per germline, CDR1 MDHEN and CDR2 SYDVKM. The CDR3 contains 16 residues. The CDR3 is CASRSTGTGGTDTQYF.

The chain recombines TRBV12-3 or TRBV12-4 with TRBJ2-7; the D call of TRBD2 rests on TCRdb alone, since no DNA is present to check it. The CDR3 is 14 residues long. CDR3 sequence: CASSRWDSQYEQYF.

This chain links TRBV11-2 with TRBJ1-1; there is no DNA to check the TCRdb D call of TRBD1. Germline V gene sequence: CDR1 SGHAT, CDR2 FQNNGV. The CDR3 is 15 amino acids. The CDR3 protein is CASSYRQGPNTEAFF.

This rearrangement joins TRBV7-9 to TRBJ2-7. This CDR3 has 13 residues. CDR1 is SEHNR and CDR2 is FQNEAQ in the germline V gene (reference sequence). CDR3 sequence: CASRLAGDYEQYF.

The chain uses TRBV3-1 and TRBJ2-7; TCRdb proposes TRBD1, but this gene call is untestable without DNA. CDR3 length: 14 amino acids. Germline V gene data show CDR1 as LGHDT and CDR2 as YNNKEL (reference sequence). The CDR3 spells CASSNRDGSYEQYF.

The chain recombines TRBV12-3 or TRBV12-4 with TRBJ1-2. The CDR3 covers 12 residues. The CDR3: CATSGGSGGYTF.

The chain uses TRBV28 and TRBJ1-5; with no DNA, the TCRdb D assignment of TRBD1 cannot be verified. The length of the CDR3 is 14 residues. Germline V gives CDR1 MDHEN, CDR2 SYDVKM. The CDR3 reads CASSRRGLRQPQHF.

The V call is TRBV28, the J call TRBJ2-2; TCRdb's D call of TRBD1 is untestable without DNA. The germline V gene encodes CDR1 MDHEN and CDR2 SYDVKM. The CDR3 is 22 amino acids. The chain's CDR3 is CASSLSGTGINRGQRDTGELFF.

Here the CDR3 reads CSAAGPRGDGYTF. The V and J genes are TRBV29-1 and TRBJ1-2. This CDR3 spans 13 amino acids. Germline V gene data show CDR1 as SQVTM and CDR2 as ANQGSEA.

The CDR3 region is CASSQPRQGNYGYTF. V gene TRBV4-1 combines with J gene TRBJ1-2; without DNA, the TCRdb call of TRBD1 cannot be checked. There are 15 residues in the CDR3. The germline CDR1 and CDR2 sequences are MGHRA and YSYEKL.

This chain uses TRBV7-8 with TRBJ1-6. Germline lookup yields CDR1 SGHVS and CDR2 FQNEAQ. The CDR3 loop spans 20 amino acids. Here the CDR3 reads CASSLAGSLQYTSYNSPLHF.

The chain is built from TRBV3-1 and TRBJ2-7; checking the TCRdb D call of TRBD2 is not possible without DNA. Germline CDR1 LGHDT, CDR2 YNNKEL (reference sequence). This CDR3 has 16 amino acids. CDR3 loop: CASSQVEEGRHYEQYF.

The chain has TRBV18 and TRBJ2-1; the TRBD2 assignment by TCRdb is unverifiable without DNA. This CDR3 contains 15 residues. The germline gives CDR1 KGHSH, CDR2 LQKENI. CDR3 sequence: CASSPGTSSYNEQFF.

This chain uses TRBV5-1 with TRBJ2-4; TCRdb outputs TRBD1, but without DNA this stays unchecked. The length of the CDR3 is 14 residues. Germline lookup yields CDR1 SGHRS and CDR2 YFSETQ. The CDR3 protein is CASSYGGAQNIQYF.

The chain couples TRBV4-1 to TRBJ2-1; TCRdb outputs TRBD2, but without DNA this stays unchecked. The CDR3 is made up of 15 amino acids. Germline V lookup: CDR1 MGHRA, CDR2 YSYEKL. The CDR3 spells CASSQERGPYNEQFF.